This T cell receptor (beta chain) was obtained from a study of blood T cell repertoires in COVID-19. The protocol was immunoSEQ multiplex PCR, while the TCRdb copy is restricted to in-frame clones and leaves out a portion. The table includes roughly 200,000 clones, 82% detected once. CDR3 length equals 15 residues. The V end was cut by 3 bases, the J end by 0 bases, with 8 bases between. The germline CDR1 and CDR2 sequences are SGHAT and FQNNGV. The TCR was taken from an older woman with COVID-19, enrolled during active disease. The rearrangement uses TRBV11-2 and TRBJ2-2; a weak D match, TRBD2 (6 bases). The sequenced sample consisted of peripheral blood. The CDR3 is CASSFAGTNTGELFF. The CDR3 DNA is TGTGCCAGCAGCTTCGCGGGAACGAACACCGGGGAGCTGTTTTTT.